The rows below give T cell receptor beta chains drawn from one sample of a study of a mutant IDH1 vaccine in newly diagnosed glioma. No cognate antigen is known for these TCRs. Clones were read by immunoSEQ multiplex PCR, and TCRdb kept only the in-frame ones, dropping some. The data hold under 150,000 clones, with roughly 88% observed a single time. Sequencing used PBMCs, obtained from a glioma patient whose treatment included an IDH1 peptide vaccine. The receptors stem from a woman in her forties or fifties with glioma. Both conserved end residues are part of each CDR3. The D gene is left open where the match is weak.

d_call	cdr3_length	v_call	j_call	cdr3_aa	cdr3_nt
TRBD2	14	TRBV5-1	TRBJ2-7	CASSSGTSGYEQYF	TGCGCCAGCAGCTCCGGGACTAGTGGGTACGAGCAGTACTTC
TRBD2	15	TRBV19	TRBJ2-5	CASSRASGSSETQYF	TGTGCCAGTAGTAGGGCTAGCGGGAGTAGTGAGACCCAGTACTTC
TRBD2	16	TRBV10-1	TRBJ2-2	CASSENPGGDTGELFF	TGCGCCAGCAGTGAGAATCCGGGAGGGGACACCGGGGAGCTGTTTTTT
-	15	TRBV5-1	TRBJ1-3	CASSLEGLGGNTIYF	TGCGCCAGCAGCTTGGAAGGGCTTGGTGGAAACACCATATATTTT
-	15	TRBV18	TRBJ2-7	CASSPRGTTGGEQYF	TGTGCCAGCTCACCACGGGGGACAACGGGGGGCGAGCAGTACTTC
-	13	TRBV7-9	TRBJ2-7	CASSAGGRYEQYF	TGTGCCAGCAGCGCCGGGGGCCGCTACGAGCAGTACTTC
-	16	TRBV10-2	TRBJ2-6	CASSAGDPSGANVLTF	TGCGCCAGCTCGGCAGGGGACCCCTCTGGGGCCAACGTCCTGACTTTC
-	13	TRBV29-1	TRBJ1-1	CSAEWGISTEAFF	TGCAGCGCTGAATGGGGAATCAGCACTGAAGCTTTCTTT
TRBD2	15	TRBV28	TRBJ2-7	CASSLLAGVSYEQYF	TGTGCCAGCAGTTTACTAGCGGGAGTATCCTACGAGCAGTACTTC
-	13	TRBV7-9	TRBJ2-2	CASSLVETGELFF	TGTGCCAGCAGCTTAGTGGAAACCGGGGAGCTGTTTTTT
-	16	TRBV15	TRBJ2-2	CATSRDLVIGAGELFF	TGTGCCACCAGCAGAGATCTCGTAATAGGGGCCGGGGAGCTGTTTTTT